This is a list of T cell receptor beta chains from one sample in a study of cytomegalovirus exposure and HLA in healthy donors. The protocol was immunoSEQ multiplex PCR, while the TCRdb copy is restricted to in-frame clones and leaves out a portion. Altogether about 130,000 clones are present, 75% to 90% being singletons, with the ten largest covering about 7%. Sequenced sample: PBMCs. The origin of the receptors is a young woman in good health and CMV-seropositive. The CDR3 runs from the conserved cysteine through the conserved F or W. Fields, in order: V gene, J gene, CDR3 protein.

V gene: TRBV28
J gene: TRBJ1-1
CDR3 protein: CASRGGTEAFF

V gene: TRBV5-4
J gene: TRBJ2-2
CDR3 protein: CASSSGRTGVTGELFF

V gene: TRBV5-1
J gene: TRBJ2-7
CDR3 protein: CASSQGQPLSEQYF

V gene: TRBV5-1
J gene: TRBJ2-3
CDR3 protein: CASTQHHTDTQYF

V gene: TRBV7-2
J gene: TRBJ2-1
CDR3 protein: CASSSVRYNEQFF

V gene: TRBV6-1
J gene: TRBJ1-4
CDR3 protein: CASTDRGNEKLFF

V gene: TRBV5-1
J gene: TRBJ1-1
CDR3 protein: CASSFYGGDTEAFF

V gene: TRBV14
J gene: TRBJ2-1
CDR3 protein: CASSRSATSGGGNEQFF

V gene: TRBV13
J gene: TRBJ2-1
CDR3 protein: CASSLERARDEQFF

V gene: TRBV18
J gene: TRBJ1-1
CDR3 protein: CASSPIQQNTEAFF

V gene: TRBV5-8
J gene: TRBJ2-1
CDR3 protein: CASSSRTLEQFF

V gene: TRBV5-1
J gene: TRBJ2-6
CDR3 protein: CASSDSSGANVLTF

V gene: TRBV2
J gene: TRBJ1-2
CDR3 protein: CASSERFREVPTF

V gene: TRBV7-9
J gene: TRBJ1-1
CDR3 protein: CASSLPGGGTEAFF

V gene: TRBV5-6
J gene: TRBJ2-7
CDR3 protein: CASSFGQATYEQYF

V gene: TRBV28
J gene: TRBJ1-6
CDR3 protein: CASSFNRRSNSPLHF

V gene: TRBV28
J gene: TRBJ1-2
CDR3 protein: CASSRGDYGYTF

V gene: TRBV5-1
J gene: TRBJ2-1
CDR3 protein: CASSFGGVSYNEQFF

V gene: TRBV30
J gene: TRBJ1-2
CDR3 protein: CAWSRGDGGYTF

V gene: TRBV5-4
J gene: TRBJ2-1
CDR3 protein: CASSLEGQGVAEQFF

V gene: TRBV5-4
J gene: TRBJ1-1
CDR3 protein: CASSLDRVNTEAFF

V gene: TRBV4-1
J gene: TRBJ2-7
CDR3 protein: CASSPPRGLYEQYF

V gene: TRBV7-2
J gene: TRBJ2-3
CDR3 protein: CASSSPGRADTQYF

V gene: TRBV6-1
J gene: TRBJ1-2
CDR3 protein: CASSQGWYGYTF

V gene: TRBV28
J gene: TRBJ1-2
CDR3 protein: CASSFRGSVYGYTF

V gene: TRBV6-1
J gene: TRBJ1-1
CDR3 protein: CASTPVRTVSEAFF

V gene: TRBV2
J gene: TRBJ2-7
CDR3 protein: CAIRTGMNYEQYF

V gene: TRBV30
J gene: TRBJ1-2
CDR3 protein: CAWRRAAGFHGYTF

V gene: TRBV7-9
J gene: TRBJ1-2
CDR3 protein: CASSSVAGRDYGYTF

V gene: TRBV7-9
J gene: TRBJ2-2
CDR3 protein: CASSLANSPTNTGELFF

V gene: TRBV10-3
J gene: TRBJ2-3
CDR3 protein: CAISPKGTSDTDTQYF

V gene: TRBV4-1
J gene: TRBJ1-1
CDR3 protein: CASSSRTGSINTEAFF

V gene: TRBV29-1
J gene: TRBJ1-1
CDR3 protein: CGGGGGINTEAFF

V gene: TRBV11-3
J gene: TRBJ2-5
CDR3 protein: CASSSCGVAGGHRETQYF

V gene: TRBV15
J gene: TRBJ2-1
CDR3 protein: CATSNPLIGGGEQFF

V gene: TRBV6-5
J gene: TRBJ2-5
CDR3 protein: CASSYSMDRETQYF

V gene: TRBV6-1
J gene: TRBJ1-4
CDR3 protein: CASSERGTNEKLFF

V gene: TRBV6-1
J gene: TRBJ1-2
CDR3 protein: CASRGDTTNYGYTF

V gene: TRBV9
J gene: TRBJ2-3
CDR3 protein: CASSVETGRASETQYF

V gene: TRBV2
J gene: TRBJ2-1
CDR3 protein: CASGGGEQFF

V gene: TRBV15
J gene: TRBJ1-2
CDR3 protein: CATSSVANYGYTF

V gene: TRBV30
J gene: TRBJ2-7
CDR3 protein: CAWRHSYEQYF

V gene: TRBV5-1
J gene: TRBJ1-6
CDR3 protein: CASSSSYRDYNSPLHF

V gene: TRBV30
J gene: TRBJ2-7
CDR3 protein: CAWSSGGTSYEQYF

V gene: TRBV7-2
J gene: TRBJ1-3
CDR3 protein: CASSLLGQGASGNTIYF

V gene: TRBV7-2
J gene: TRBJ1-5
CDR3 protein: CASRQGGGLHQPQHF

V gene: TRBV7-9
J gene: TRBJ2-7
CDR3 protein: CAIPLATGGSYEQYF

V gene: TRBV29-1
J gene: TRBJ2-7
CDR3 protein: CSVGQQGQQYF

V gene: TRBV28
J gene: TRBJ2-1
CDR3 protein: CASSLYPRPEQFF

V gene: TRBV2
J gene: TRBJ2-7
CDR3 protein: CASSYNRDEQYF

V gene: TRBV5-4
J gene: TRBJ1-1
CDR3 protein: CASSLYNRGTEAFF

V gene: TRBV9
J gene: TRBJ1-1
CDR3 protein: CASSVPSTGGNTEAFF

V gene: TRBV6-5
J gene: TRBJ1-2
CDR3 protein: CASTQTGRRHGYTF

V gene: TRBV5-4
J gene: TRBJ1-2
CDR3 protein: CASSLAGRGPNYGYTF

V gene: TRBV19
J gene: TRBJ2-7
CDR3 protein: CASSGGTGNYEQYF

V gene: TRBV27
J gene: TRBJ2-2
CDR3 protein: CASSSGGPNTGELFF